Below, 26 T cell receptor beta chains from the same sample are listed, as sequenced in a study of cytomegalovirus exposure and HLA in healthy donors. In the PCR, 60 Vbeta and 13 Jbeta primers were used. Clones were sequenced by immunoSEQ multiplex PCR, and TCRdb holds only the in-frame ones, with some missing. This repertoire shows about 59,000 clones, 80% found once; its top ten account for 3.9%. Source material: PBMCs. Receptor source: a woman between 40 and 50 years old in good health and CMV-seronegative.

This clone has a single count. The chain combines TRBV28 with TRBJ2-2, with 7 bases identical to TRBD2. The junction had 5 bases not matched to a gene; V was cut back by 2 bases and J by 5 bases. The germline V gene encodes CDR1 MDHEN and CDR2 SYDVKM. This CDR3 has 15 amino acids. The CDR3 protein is CASSLAGVTTGELFF. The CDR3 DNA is TGTGCCAGCAGTTTAGCGGGAGTAACAACCGGGGAGCTGTTTTTT.

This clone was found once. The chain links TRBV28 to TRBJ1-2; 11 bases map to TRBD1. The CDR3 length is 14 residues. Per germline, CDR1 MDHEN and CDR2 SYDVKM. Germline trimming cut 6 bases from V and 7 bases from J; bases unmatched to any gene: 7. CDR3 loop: CASSSGQGASGYTF. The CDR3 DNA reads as TGTGCCAGCAGCTCCGGACAGGGGGCAAGTGGCTACACCTTC.

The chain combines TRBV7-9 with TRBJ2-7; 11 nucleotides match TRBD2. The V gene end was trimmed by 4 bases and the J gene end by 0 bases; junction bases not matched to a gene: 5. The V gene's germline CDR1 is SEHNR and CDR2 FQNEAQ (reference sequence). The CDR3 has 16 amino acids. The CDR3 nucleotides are TGTGCCAGCAGCTCCGGACTAGCGGGCCTCTCCTACGAGCAGTACTTC. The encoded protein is CASSSGLAGLSYEQYF.

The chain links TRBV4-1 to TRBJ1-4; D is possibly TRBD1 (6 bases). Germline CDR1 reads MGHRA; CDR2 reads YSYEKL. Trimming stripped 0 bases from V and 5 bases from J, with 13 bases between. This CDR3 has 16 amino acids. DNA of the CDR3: TGCGCCAGCAGCCAAGACCCCACAGGGATGAATGAAAAACTGTTTTTT. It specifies CASSQDPTGMNEKLFF.

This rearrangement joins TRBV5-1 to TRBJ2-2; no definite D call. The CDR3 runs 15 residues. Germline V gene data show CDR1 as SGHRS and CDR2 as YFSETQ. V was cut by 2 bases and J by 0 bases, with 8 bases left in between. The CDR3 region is CASSLSAANTGELFF. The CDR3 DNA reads TGCGCCAGCAGCTTAAGCGCCGCGAACACCGGGGAGCTGTTTTTT.

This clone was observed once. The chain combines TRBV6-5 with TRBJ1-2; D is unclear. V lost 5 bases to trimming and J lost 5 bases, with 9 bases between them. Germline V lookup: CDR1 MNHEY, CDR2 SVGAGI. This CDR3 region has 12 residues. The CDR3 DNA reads TGTGCCAGCAGTCCCCAGCGATATGGCTACACCTTC. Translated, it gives CASSPQRYGYTF.

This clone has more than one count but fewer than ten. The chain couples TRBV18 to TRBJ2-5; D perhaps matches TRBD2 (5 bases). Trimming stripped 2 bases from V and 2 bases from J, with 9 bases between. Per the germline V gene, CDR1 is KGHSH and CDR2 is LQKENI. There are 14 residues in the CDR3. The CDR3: CASSPLLDQETQYF. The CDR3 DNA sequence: TGTGCCAGCTCACCATTACTAGATCAAGAGACCCAGTACTTC.

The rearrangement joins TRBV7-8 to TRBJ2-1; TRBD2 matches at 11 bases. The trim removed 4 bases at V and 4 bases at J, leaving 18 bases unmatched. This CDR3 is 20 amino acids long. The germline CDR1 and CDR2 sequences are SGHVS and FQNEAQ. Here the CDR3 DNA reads TGTGCCAGCAGCTCTTGGCGGGCTAGCGGGAGGCCTCGCGAGTACAATGAGCAGTTCTTC. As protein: CASSSWRASGRPREYNEQFF.

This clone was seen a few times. The CDR3 sequence: CASTEGGLAFHRTDTQYF. CDR3 nucleotides: TGTGCCAGCACCGAGGGGGGACTAGCGTTTCACCGCACAGATACGCAGTATTTT. The chain carries TRBV25-1 and TRBJ2-3; 10 bases map to TRBD2. Trimming took 7 bases from V and 1 from J; bases not matched to a gene: 14. The CDR3 is 18 residues long. Germline V gene data show CDR1 as MGHDK and CDR2 as SYGVNS.

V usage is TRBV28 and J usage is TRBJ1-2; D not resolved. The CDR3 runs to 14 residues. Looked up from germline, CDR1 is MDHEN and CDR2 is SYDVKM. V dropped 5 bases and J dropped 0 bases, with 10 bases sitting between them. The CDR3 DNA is TGTGCCAGCAGTCCGGGATCAGCTAACTATGGCTACACCTTC. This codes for CASSPGSANYGYTF.

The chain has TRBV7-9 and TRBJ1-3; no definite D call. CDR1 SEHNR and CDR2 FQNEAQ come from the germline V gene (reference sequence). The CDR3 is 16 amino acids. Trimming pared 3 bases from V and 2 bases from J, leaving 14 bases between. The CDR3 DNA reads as TGTGCCAGCAGCTTCCTAGCCGGGCCAGCTGGAAACACCATATATTTT. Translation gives CASSFLAGPAGNTIYF. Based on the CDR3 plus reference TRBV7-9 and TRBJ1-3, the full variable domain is DTGVSQNPRHKITKRGQNVTFRCDPISEHNRLYWYRQTLGQGPEFLTYFQNEAQLEKSRLLSDRFSAERPKGSFSTLEIQRTEQGDSAMYLCASSFLAGPAGNTIYFGEGSWLTVV.

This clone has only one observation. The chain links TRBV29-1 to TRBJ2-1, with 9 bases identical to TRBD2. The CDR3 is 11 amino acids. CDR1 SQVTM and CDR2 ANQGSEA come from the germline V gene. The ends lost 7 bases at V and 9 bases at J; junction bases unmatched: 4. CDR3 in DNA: TGCAGCGGGGGTAGCGGGAGTGAGCAGTTCTTC. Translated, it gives CSGGSGSEQFF.

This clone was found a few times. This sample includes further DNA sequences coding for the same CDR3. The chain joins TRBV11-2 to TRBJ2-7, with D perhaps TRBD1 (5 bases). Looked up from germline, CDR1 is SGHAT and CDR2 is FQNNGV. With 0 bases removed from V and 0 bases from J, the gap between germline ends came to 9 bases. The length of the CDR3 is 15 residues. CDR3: CASSLDLGASYEQYF. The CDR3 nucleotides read TGTGCCAGCAGCTTAGATCTTGGGGCCTCCTACGAGCAGTACTTC.

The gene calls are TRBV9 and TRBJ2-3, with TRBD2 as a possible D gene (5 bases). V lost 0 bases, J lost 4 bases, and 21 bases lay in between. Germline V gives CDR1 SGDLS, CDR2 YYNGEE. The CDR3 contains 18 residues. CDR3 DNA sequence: TGTGCCAGCAGCGTAGAATGGTCCCAGAGGGCCCTCGCAGATACGCAGTATTTT. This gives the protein CASSVEWSQRALADTQYF.

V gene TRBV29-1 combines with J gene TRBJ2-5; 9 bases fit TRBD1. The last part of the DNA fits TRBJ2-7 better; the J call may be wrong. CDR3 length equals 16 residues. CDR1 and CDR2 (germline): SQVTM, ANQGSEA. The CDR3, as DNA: TGCAGCGTTTCCGTAGGGACAGGGTCCATCTCCTACGAGCAGTACTTC. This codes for CSVSVGTGSISYEQYF.

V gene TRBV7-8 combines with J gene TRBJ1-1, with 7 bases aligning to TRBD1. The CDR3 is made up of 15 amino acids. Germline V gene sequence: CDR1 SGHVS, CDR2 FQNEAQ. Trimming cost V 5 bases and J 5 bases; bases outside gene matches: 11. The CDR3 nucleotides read TGTGCCAGCAGCCCCGGTCGCGGCAGGGGGACTGAAGCTTTCTTT. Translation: CASSPGRGRGTEAFF.

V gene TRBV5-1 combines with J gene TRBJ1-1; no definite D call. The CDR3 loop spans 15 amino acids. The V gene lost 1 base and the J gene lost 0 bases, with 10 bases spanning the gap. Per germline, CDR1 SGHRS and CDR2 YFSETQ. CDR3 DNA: TGCGCCAGCAGCTTGTCCGCGGGAATGAACACTGAAGCTTTCTTT. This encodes CASSLSAGMNTEAFF. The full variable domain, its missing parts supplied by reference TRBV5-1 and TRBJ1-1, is KAGVTQTPRYLIKTRGQQVTLSCSPISGHRSVSWYQQTPGQGLQFLFEYFSETQRNKGNFPGRFSGRQFSNSRSEMNVSTLELGDSALYLCASSLSAGMNTEAFFGQGTRLTVV.

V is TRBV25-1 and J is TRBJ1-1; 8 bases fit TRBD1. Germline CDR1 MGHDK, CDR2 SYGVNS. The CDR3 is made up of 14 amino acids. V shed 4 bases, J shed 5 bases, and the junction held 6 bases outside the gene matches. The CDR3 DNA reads TGTGCCAGCAGTGGACAGGGGAAGGAGACTGAAGCTTTCTTT. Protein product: CASSGQGKETEAFF. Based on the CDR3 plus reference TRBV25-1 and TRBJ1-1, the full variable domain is EADIYQTPRYLVIGTGKKITLECSQTMGHDKMYWYQQDPGMELHLIHYSYGVNSTEKGDLSSESTVSRIRTEHFPLTLESARPSHTSQYLCASSGQGKETEAFFGQGTRLTVV.

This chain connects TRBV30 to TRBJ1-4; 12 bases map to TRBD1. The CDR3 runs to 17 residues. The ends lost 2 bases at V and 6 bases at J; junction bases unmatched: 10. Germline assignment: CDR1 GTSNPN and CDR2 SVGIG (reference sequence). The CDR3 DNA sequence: TGTGCCTGGAGTCCGGGACAGGGGGCCTTGTTTGATGAAAAACTGTTTTTT. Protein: CAWSPGQGALFDEKLFF.

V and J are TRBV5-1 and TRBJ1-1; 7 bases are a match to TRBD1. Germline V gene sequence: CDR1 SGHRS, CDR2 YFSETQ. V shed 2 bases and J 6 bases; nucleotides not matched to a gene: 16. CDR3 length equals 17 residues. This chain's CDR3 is CASSFITWDSSGSEAFF. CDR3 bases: TGCGCCAGCAGCTTCATAACCTGGGACAGTTCGGGATCTGAAGCTTTCTTT.

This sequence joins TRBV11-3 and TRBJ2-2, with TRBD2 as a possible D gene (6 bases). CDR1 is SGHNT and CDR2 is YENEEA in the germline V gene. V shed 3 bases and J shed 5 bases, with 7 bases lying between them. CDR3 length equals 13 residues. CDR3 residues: CASSLGLTGELFF. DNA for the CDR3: TGTGCCAGCAGCTTGGGACTTACCGGGGAGCTGTTTTTT.

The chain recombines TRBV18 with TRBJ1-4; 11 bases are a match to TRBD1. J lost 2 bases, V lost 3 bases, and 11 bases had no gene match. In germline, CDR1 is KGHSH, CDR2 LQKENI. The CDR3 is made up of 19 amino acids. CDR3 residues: CASSPPDRGLRSTNEKLFF. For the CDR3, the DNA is TGTGCCAGCTCACCGCCGGACAGGGGGCTTCGGTCCACTAATGAAAAACTGTTTTTT.

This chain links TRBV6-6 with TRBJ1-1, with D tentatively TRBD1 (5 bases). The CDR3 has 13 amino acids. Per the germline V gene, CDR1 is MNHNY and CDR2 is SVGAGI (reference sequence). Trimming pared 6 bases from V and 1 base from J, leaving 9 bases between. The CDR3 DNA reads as TGTGCCAGCAGAACAACAGGGAACACTGAAGCTTTCTTT. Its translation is CASRTTGNTEAFF.

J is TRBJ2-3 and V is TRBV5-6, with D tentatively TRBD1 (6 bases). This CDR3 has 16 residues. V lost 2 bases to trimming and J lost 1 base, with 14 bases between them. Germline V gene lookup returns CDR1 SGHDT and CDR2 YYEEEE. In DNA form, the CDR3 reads TGTGCCAGCAGCTTAGACCCAGGGGCCCGCACAGATACGCAGTATTTT. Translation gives CASSLDPGARTDTQYF.

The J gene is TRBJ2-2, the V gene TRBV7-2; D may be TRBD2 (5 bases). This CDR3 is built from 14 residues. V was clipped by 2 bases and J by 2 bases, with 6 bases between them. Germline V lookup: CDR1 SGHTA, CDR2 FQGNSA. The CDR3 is CASSLTGNTGELFF. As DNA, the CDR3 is TGTGCCAGCAGCTTAACGGGAAACACCGGGGAGCTGTTTTTT.

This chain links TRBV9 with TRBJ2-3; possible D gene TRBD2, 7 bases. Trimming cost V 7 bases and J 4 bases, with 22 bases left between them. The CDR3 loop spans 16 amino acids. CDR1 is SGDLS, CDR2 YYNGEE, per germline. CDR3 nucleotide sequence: TGTGCCAGCGGACGGACGTCGGGGGGCGGATCAGATACGCAGTATTTT. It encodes CASGRTSGGGSDTQYF.